This is a list of T cell receptor beta chains from one sample in a study of CD8 T cells in Susac syndrome. MiXCR, applied by TCRdb to the immunoSEQ multiplex PCR reads, yields one record per CDR3 protein. The data hold hundreds of thousands of distinct CDR3 sequences, with just over 90% observed a single time. Sample: CD4+ T cells from PBMCs. All receptors come from a human donor with multiple sclerosis. The CDR3 runs from the conserved cysteine through the conserved F or W. D genes are given only for firm matches. A clone size is listed for some rows: how often the clone was seen (once, few, many), or a class if it is expanded.

>TRBJ2-3|.|.|TRBV9
CASSVDPQDTQYF
TGTGCCAGCAGCGTAGATCCCCAGGATACGCAGTATTTT
>TRBJ1-6|.|.|TRBV7-6
CASSLARGSGSPLHF
TGTGCCAGCAGCTTAGCGCGGGGATCGGGGTCACCCCTCCACTTT
>TRBJ2-1|.|.|TRBV20-1
CSARSLPSYNEQFF
TGCAGTGCTAGGTCCCTCCCCTCCTACAATGAGCAGTTCTTC
>TRBJ2-2|.|once|TRBV30
CAWTKGPNANTGELFF
TGTGCCTGGACTAAGGGGCCGAACGCGAACACCGGGGAGCTGTTTTTT
>TRBJ1-1|.|.|TRBV9
CASSRTDMNTEAFF
TGTGCCAGCAGTCGGACAGATATGAACACTGAAGCTTTCTTT
>TRBJ2-2|.|.|TRBV29-1
CSGRVSANTGELFF
TGCAGCGGGAGGGTGTCCGCGAACACCGGGGAGCTGTTTTTT
>TRBJ2-7|TRBD1|few|TRBV30
CASTVGTGGYEQYF
TGTGCCTCCACCGTTGGGACAGGGGGCTACGAGCAGTACTTC
>TRBJ2-3|.|.|TRBV12-3/TRBV12-4
CATSWGNTDTQYF
TGTGCCACTTCCTGGGGGAACACAGATACGCAGTATTTT
>TRBJ2-2|.|.|TRBV2
CASSYRAGELFF
TGTGCCAGCAGTTACAGGGCCGGGGAGCTGTTTTTT
>TRBJ2-5|TRBD1|.|TRBV18
CASSSGQGAETQYF
TGTGCCAGCTCATCAGGACAGGGAGCCGAGACCCAGTACTTC
>TRBJ1-4|.|.|TRBV12-3/TRBV12-4
CASSPRQGEKLFF
TGTGCCAGCAGCCCCCGACAAGGTGAAAAACTGTTTTTT
>TRBJ2-2|.|.|TRBV9
CASSVEEAGELFF
TGTGCCAGCAGCGTGGAAGAGGCCGGGGAGCTGTTTTTT
>TRBJ2-5|TRBD2|once|TRBV20-1
CSLAGVSEETQYF
TGCAGTCTAGCGGGAGTCTCTGAAGAGACCCAGTACTTC
>TRBJ1-2|.|.|TRBV2
CASSEAFARTNYGYTF
TGTGCCAGCAGTGAAGCGTTCGCCAGAACTAACTATGGCTACACCTTC
>TRBJ2-7|TRBD1|.|TRBV27
CASTPTGGIPLNLYEQYF
TGTGCCAGCACTCCGACAGGGGGTATCCCTCTGAACCTCTACGAGCAGTACTTC
>TRBJ2-5|TRBD2|.|TRBV24-1
CATSGPTSGEETQYF
TGTGCCACCAGTGGGCCGACTAGCGGAGAAGAGACCCAGTACTTC
>TRBJ1-2|TRBD1|.|TRBV27
CASSPGTGFYGYTF
TGTGCCAGCAGTCCAGGGACAGGGTTCTATGGCTACACCTTC
>TRBJ1-5|.|.|TRBV3-1
CASSQYRGGNQPQHF
TGTGCCAGCAGCCAATACAGAGGGGGCAATCAGCCCCAGCATTTT
>TRBJ2-1|TRBD2|.|TRBV9
CASSGSGTSGGNEQFF
TGTGCCAGCAGCGGTTCCGGGACTTCGGGAGGGAATGAGCAGTTCTTC
>TRBJ1-5|.|.|TRBV6-5
CASSYLADSNQPQHF
TGTGCCAGCAGTTATCTGGCAGATAGCAATCAGCCCCAGCATTTT
>TRBJ2-2|.|few|TRBV7-3
CASSGGTGELFF
TGTGCCAGCAGCGGGGGCACCGGGGAGCTGTTTTTT
>TRBJ1-1|.|.|TRBV14
CASSQEPGGGLATEAFF
TGTGCCAGCAGCCAAGAGCCGGGGGGAGGCCTGGCCACTGAAGCTTTCTTT
>TRBJ1-6|.|.|TRBV20-1
CSATVSSRSYNSPLHF
TGCAGTGCTACCGTCTCTAGCCGCTCCTATAATTCACCCCTCCACTTT
>TRBJ2-1|TRBD2|.|TRBV3-1
CASSPTGTTYNEQFF
TGTGCCAGCAGCCCTACCGGGACTACCTACAATGAGCAGTTCTTC
>TRBJ1-3|TRBD1|.|TRBV5-6
CASSPQGVQGTIYF
TGTGCCAGCAGCCCCCAGGGGGTTCAGGGCACCATATATTTT
>TRBJ1-5|.|.|TRBV15
CATSRERGEPQHF
TGTGCCACCAGCAGAGAACGGGGTGAGCCCCAGCATTTT
>TRBJ2-3|.|.|TRBV9
CASSPKRQTVTDTQYF
TGTGCCAGCAGCCCTAAGAGACAGACCGTCACAGATACGCAGTATTTT
>TRBJ1-4|.|.|TRBV7-9
CASSHHQGNEKLFF
TGTGCCAGCAGCCATCACCAGGGTAATGAAAAACTGTTTTTT
>TRBJ2-7|.|.|TRBV29-1
CSVEGVGGEQYF
TGCAGCGTTGAAGGGGTCGGGGGCGAGCAGTACTTC
>TRBJ2-2|.|once|TRBV9
CASTATPGSNTGELFF
TGTGCCAGCACTGCAACACCAGGGTCGAACACCGGGGAGCTGTTTTTT
>TRBJ2-2|TRBD2|.|TRBV20-1
CSARAAGLPNTGELFF
TGCAGTGCTAGAGCGGCGGGACTACCGAACACCGGGGAGCTGTTTTTT
>TRBJ2-5|.|.|TRBV5-1
CASSSGTATEETQYF
TGCGCCAGCAGCTCAGGGACTGCTACCGAAGAGACCCAGTACTTC
>TRBJ2-3|TRBD2|once|TRBV29-1
CSARGLAGEGPDTQYF
TGCAGCGCCCGAGGGCTAGCGGGCGAAGGTCCAGATACGCAGTATTTT
>TRBJ2-3|TRBD2|.|TRBV18
CASSPRLATSTDTQYF
TGTGCCAGCTCCCCCCGACTAGCGACTAGCACAGATACGCAGTATTTT
>TRBJ1-2|TRBD1|.|TRBV20-1
CSARPPGGPGYTF
TGCAGTGCTAGACCCCCAGGGGGACCTGGCTACACCTTC
>TRBJ2-2|TRBD1|.|TRBV3-1
CASSQVSGTGTGELFF
TGTGCCAGCAGCCAAGTCAGCGGGACAGGGACCGGGGAGCTGTTTTTT
>TRBJ1-2|TRBD1|.|TRBV6-5
CASSYLDGTGYYGYTF
TGTGCCAGCAGTTACCTGGACGGGACAGGATACTATGGCTACACCTTC
>TRBJ1-1|.|once|TRBV5-4
CASSPGGGRANTEVLF
TGTGCCAGCAGCCCCGGGGGGGGCAGGGCGAACACTGAAGTCCTCTTT
>TRBJ1-1|TRBD1|.|TRBV3-1
CASSPGTGGEAFF
TGTGCCAGCAGCCCCGGGACAGGGGGTGAAGCTTTCTTT
>TRBJ1-2|.|.|TRBV4-1
CASSQSPPAGYGYTF
TGCGCCAGCAGCCAATCACCCCCCGCGGGCTATGGCTACACCTTC
>TRBJ1-1|TRBD1|.|TRBV6-6
CASSRDRGEAFF
TGTGCCAGCAGCCGGGACAGGGGTGAAGCTTTCTTT
>TRBJ1-1|TRBD1|.|TRBV23-1
CASSQWDSENTEAFF
TGCGCCAGCAGTCAATGGGACAGCGAGAACACTGAAGCTTTCTTT
>TRBJ1-4|.|.|TRBV5-5
CASSLWFGTIGEKLFF
TGTGCCAGCAGCTTGTGGTTTGGGACTATAGGTGAAAAACTGTTTTTT
>TRBJ1-5|TRBD1|.|TRBV12-5
CASVAGQFNQPQHF
TGTGCTAGTGTCGCGGGACAGTTCAATCAGCCCCAGCATTTT
>TRBJ1-4|TRBD1|.|TRBV12-3/TRBV12-4
CASSPQTGANEKLFF
TGTGCCAGCAGTCCACAGACAGGGGCCAATGAAAAACTGTTTTTT